This T cell receptor (beta chain) was retrieved from a study of T-cell memory formation after mild COVID-19. The wider study: Largely, TCR clusters stayed within a single donor.

This clonotype came up a few times. Antigen specificity is unknown. General study findings and limits: Cross-reactive memory seemingly joined, as some responding clones were found in pre-infection memory.

TCRdb re-called the 5' RACE reads through MiXCR, storing one row per CDR3 protein. Of around 450,000 distinct CDR3 sequences in the sample, 20% were seen once. V was trimmed by 6 bases and J by 4 bases, leaving 15 bases between them. Per the germline V gene, CDR1 is MNHEY and CDR2 is SVGAGI. The CDR3 extends over 14 amino acids. V gene TRBV6-5 combines with J gene TRBJ1-2; possible D gene TRBD1, 5 bases. Sequencing was done on a sample of PBMCs or a T cell subset sorted from them (not recorded which). This receptor was obtained from an adult woman who had mild COVID-19 (a few samples of this study predate the infection). Cell type and time point are not known. The CDR3: CASSQERGLYGYTF. The CDR3 DNA is TGTGCCAGCAGCCAGGAGCGGGGACTCTATGGCTACACCTTC.